These 10 T cell receptor beta chains originate from one sample sequenced in a study of vaccination effects on CD4 cells after COVID-19. Profiled with immunoSEQ multiplex PCR; TCRdb holds only in-frame clones, not every one. The sample lists tens of thousands of clones, just under 75% occurring once. For these receptors, no antigen is known. Subsequent to a culture period of about ten days, CD4+ T cells were isolated. Two-dose vaccination with either BNT162b2 or mRNA-1273 was given to the participants. This specimen consisted of CD4+ T cells from PBMCs cultured without peptide, obtained after COVID-19 vaccination. Receptors originate from a human donor who received a COVID-19 vaccine.

The chain recombines TRBV5-1 with TRBJ2-5; possibly TRBD1 or TRBD2 for D (5 bases each). The V end lost 4 bases, the J end lost 5 bases, and 18 bases lay between the germline ends. Germline V lookup: CDR1 SGHRS, CDR2 YFSETQ. There are 15 residues in the CDR3. The CDR3 reads CASSVGTETRETQYF. In nucleotides, the CDR3 is TGCGCCAGCAGCGTCGGGACCGAGACGCGGGAGACCCAGTACTTC.

The rearrangement joins TRBV2 to TRBJ1-6; 8 bases line up with TRBD1. V trimming: 3 bases; J trimming: 6 bases; junction bases outside the gene matches: 4. The CDR3 length is 15 residues. Germline CDR1 reads SNHLY; CDR2 reads FYNNEI. For the CDR3, the DNA is TGTGCCAGCAGTGAGGGACAGGTCCCTAATTCACCCCTCCACTTT. Its protein is CASSEGQVPNSPLHF.

The chain couples TRBV6-6 to TRBJ2-2; D possibly corresponds to TRBD2 (5 bases). The CDR3 loop spans 12 amino acids. From germline, CDR1 is MNHNY and CDR2 SVGAGI (reference sequence). Deletions cut 5 bases from V and 8 bases from J, with 9 bases between. CDR3 nucleotide sequence: TGTGCCAGCAGTCGACTACAGGGGGAGCTGTTTTTT. Translated: CASSRLQGELFF.

This chain joins TRBV19 and TRBJ1-6; D uncertain. CDR1 LNHDA and CDR2 SQIVND come from the germline V gene (reference sequence). Trimming took off 7 bases at V and 4 bases at J, with 11 bases between the two ends. The CDR3 extends over 14 amino acids. The CDR3 DNA reads as TGTGCCAGTAAGATACACGGGTATAATTCACCCCTCCACTTT. Translating gives CASKIHGYNSPLHF.

The sample holds a few counts of this clone. CDR3 in amino acids: CASSLGQGDGYTF. In nucleotides, the CDR3 is TGTGCCAGCAGCCTAGGACAGGGTGATGGCTACACCTTC. The rearrangement joins TRBV7-3 to TRBJ1-2, with 8 bases lining up with TRBD1. The CDR3 has 13 residues. Germline V gives CDR1 SGHTA, CDR2 FQGTGA. Trimming cost V 5 bases and J 6 bases; bases outside gene matches: 5.

This clone was detected only a few times. The CDR3 region is CASSLGQGSNTQYF. The CDR3 region has the DNA TGTGCCAGCAGCTTGGGGCAGGGCAGCAATACGCAGTATTTT. The chain employs TRBV5-4 and TRBJ2-3, with D maybe TRBD1 (5 bases). Germline CDR1 reads SGHNT; CDR2 reads YYREEE (reference sequence). Deletions cut 0 bases from V and 7 bases from J, with 12 bases between. The CDR3 is 14 amino acids.

The rearrangement links TRBV3-1 (or the pseudogene TRBV3-2) to TRBJ2-3; 12 nucleotides line up with TRBD2. Germline V CDR1 and CDR2: LGHDT, YNNKEL (reference sequence). V lost 8 bases, J lost 1 base, and 1 base stayed unmatched. The CDR3 sequence is 14 residues long. The CDR3 bases are TGTGCCAGCGGACTAGCGGGGCGCACAGATACGCAGTATTTT. Its translation is CASGLAGRTDTQYF.

CDR3 DNA sequence: TGCGCCAGCATGGGGACCATGAACACCGGGGAGCTGTTTTTT. Protein sequence: CASMGTMNTGELFF. The chain couples TRBV5-1 to TRBJ2-2, with D perhaps assigned TRBD1 or TRBD2 (5 bases each). The CDR3 consists of 14 residues. Trimming removed 6 bases at V and 1 base at J, with 10 bases between. Germline V gene data show CDR1 as SGHRS and CDR2 as YFSETQ.

This chain joins TRBV30 and TRBJ1-1; no reliable D call. The V end lost 4 bases, the J end lost 10 bases, and 16 bases lay between the germline ends. The CDR3 is made up of 12 amino acids. Germline lookup yields CDR1 GTSNPN and CDR2 SVGIG (reference sequence). CDR3 region: CAWKYSPRGAFF. The CDR3 region has the DNA TGTGCCTGGAAGTACAGCCCCCGTGGAGCTTTCTTT. The complete variable domain, with remaining parts taken from reference TRBV30 and TRBJ1-1, reads SQTIHQWPATLVQPVGSPLSLECTVEGTSNPNLYWYRQAAGRGLQLLFYSVGIGQISSEVPQNLSASRPQDRQFILSSKKLLLSDSGFYLCAWKYSPRGAFFGQGTRLTVV.

The genes are TRBV19 and TRBJ1-3, with D perhaps TRBD1 (6 bases). From germline, CDR1 is LNHDA and CDR2 SQIVND (reference sequence). The CDR3 consists of 15 residues. The germline V and J ends were trimmed by 3 bases and 0 bases, with 9 bases remaining between them. The CDR3 nucleotides read TGTGCCAGTAGTATCCAGGGGCTCTCTGGAAACACCATATATTTT. It specifies CASSIQGLSGNTIYF.